A single sample is the source of the 12 T cell receptor beta chains below, sequenced in a study of identical twins. TCRdb re-analysed the 5' RACE reads in MiXCR, keeping a single row per CDR3 protein. The sample has around 960,000 distinct CDR3 sequences; approximately 13% are singletons. The same data also contributed to another study, on yellow fever vaccine responses in identical twins.

Source material: PBMCs. The source of these receptors is a woman aged 18-29 years in good health.

This clonotype has a count of ten or more. The chain links TRBV12-3 or TRBV12-4 to TRBJ1-2; 7 bases line up with TRBD1. Losses at the gene ends were 7 bases for V and 8 bases for J; bases not matched to a gene: 13. The CDR3 consists of 14 residues. The CDR3, as DNA: TGTGCCAGCATGAGCGGGGACAGTGCCGGAGGCTACACCTTC. Its protein is CASMSGDSAGGYTF.

The chain couples TRBV6-1 to TRBJ1-2, with D uncertain. Germline V gene sequence: CDR1 MNHNS, CDR2 SASEGT. V gave up 7 bases and J gave up 4 bases, with 13 bases separating them. The CDR3 runs to 13 residues. This CDR3 reads CASTRAGSYGYTF. DNA of the CDR3: TGTGCCAGCACCCGCGCCGGAAGCTATGGCTACACCTTC.

The chain carries TRBV2 and TRBJ2-7; possible D gene TRBD1, 5 bases. The V end was cut by 8 bases, the J end by 4 bases, with 9 bases between. CDR3 length equals 11 residues. Germline V gene sequence: CDR1 SNHLY, CDR2 FYNNEI. The CDR3 loop is CASEQVYEQYV. The CDR3 DNA follows: TGTGCCAGCGAACAGGTTTACGAGCAGTACGTC.

This clonotype appeared many times. This chain joins TRBV12-3 or TRBV12-4 and TRBJ1-4; possibly TRBD1 for D (5 bases). Trimming left V 6 bases short and J 15 bases short, with 17 bases between. CDR3 size: 12 residues. CDR3 residues: CASSPSGPGVFF. CDR3 DNA: TGTGCCAGCAGCCCATCCGGACCGGGGGTGTTTTTT.

The chain recombines TRBV5-1 with TRBJ2-1, with 9 bases fitting TRBD2. Germline V lookup: CDR1 SGHRS, CDR2 YFSETQ. The CDR3 has 15 amino acids. V shed 2 bases and J 5 bases; nucleotides not matched to a gene: 5. For the CDR3, the DNA is TGCGCCAGCAGCTTTGGTAGCGGGGGCAACAATGAGCAGTTCTTC. Protein sequence: CASSFGSGGNNEQFF.

CDR3: CASSFAAGGYTQYF. CDR3 coding DNA: TGTGCCAGCAGTTTTGCGGCGGGAGGATATACCCAGTACTTC. The chain recombines TRBV11-2 with TRBJ2-5; TRBD2 matches at 8 bases. Germline V gives CDR1 SGHAT, CDR2 FQNNGV. Trimming removed 6 bases from V and 8 bases from J; junction bases left unmatched: 11. The CDR3 sequence is 14 residues long.

Ten or more counts support this clonotype. The chain joins TRBV9 to TRBJ1-1, with 10 nucleotides matching TRBD1. The trim removed 3 bases at V and 11 bases at J, leaving 4 bases unmatched. This CDR3 is 12 amino acids long. Germline CDR1 SGDLS, CDR2 YYNGEE. CDR3 protein: CASSADRGSAFF. DNA for the CDR3: TGTGCCAGCAGCGCGGACAGGGGGTCGGCTTTCTTT. The full variable domain, with the rest looked up from reference TRBV9 and TRBJ1-1, is DSGVTQTPKHLITATGQRVTLRCSPRSGDLSVYWYQQSLDQGLQFLIQYYNGEERAKGNILERFSAQQFPDLHSELNLSSLELGDSALYFCASSADRGSAFFGQGTRLTVV.

This chain links TRBV3-1 with TRBJ2-7, with D possibly called TRBD1 or TRBD2 (5 bases each). The V end lost 1 base, the J end lost 6 bases, and 7 bases lay between the germline ends. The CDR3 is 12 amino acids. The V gene's germline CDR1 is LGHDT and CDR2 YNNKEL (reference sequence). CDR3 DNA sequence: TGTGCCAGCAGCCAAGGAGGGGCCGAGCAGTACGTC. Translating gives CASSQGGAEQYV.

This clonotype turned up a few times. The chain recombines TRBV29-1 with TRBJ1-1; D is ambiguous. V was trimmed by 0 bases and J by 8 bases, leaving 10 bases between them. There are 12 residues in the CDR3. CDR1 is SQVTM, CDR2 ANQGSEA, per germline. The CDR3 region is CSVEDSVPEAFF. The DNA for the CDR3 is TGCAGCGTTGAAGATTCCGTTCCCGAAGCTTTCTTT. The full variable domain, in which reference TRBV29-1 and TRBJ1-1 provide the parts outside the CDR3, is SAVISQKPSRDICQRGTSLTIQCQVDSQVTMMFWYRQQPGQSLTLIATANQGSEATYESGFVIDKFPISRPNLTFSTLTVSNMSPEDSSIYLCSVEDSVPEAFFGQGTRLTVV.

This clonotype was counted only a few times. The chain has TRBV20-1 and TRBJ2-1; D gene ambiguous. The CDR3 totals 17 residues. Germline V gene data show CDR1 as DFQATT and CDR2 as SNEGSKA (reference sequence). V lost 6 bases to trimming and J lost 8 bases, with 29 bases between them. The CDR3 here is CSAPQETGLPPFDEQFF. The CDR3, as DNA: TGCAGTGCACCCCAGGAGACGGGCCTCCCGCCCTTCGATGAGCAGTTCTTC.

The rearrangement links TRBV4-1 to TRBJ2-7; TRBD2 matches 14 bases. Germline V gene sequence: CDR1 MGHRA, CDR2 YSYEKL. This CDR3 has 16 amino acids. V was pared by 5 bases and J by 7 bases, with 10 bases of the junction left unmatched. The CDR3 sequence is CASSTGLAGVTGEQYF. The CDR3 nucleotides are TGCGCCAGCAGCACGGGACTAGCGGGAGTAACGGGTGAGCAGTACTTC.

The rearrangement uses TRBV6-2 or TRBV6-3 and TRBJ2-7; 9 bases line up with TRBD2. In germline, CDR1 is MNHEY, CDR2 SVGEGT. Losses at the gene ends were 6 bases for V and 3 bases for J; bases not matched to a gene: 6. This CDR3 comprises 14 residues. CDR3 nucleotides: TGTGCCAGCAGCCGGACTAGCGAGGGCTACGAGCAGTACTTC. This codes for CASSRTSEGYEQYF.